Listed below are T cell receptor beta chains from one sample, sequenced in a study of graft-versus-host responses after intestinal transplantation. Repertoires were generated with immunoSEQ multiplex PCR, while TCRdb's copy carries only in-frame clones and drops some. The data show 81,000 or so clones, over 80% seen once. No antigen has been assigned to these receptors. Sample: unstimulated CD8+ T cells sorted from spleen or lymph node cells, taken before transplant. Receptors were obtained from a human donor who was the organ donor for an intestinal transplant. CDR3s include the opening cysteine and the closing phenylalanine or tryptophan. Each record gives: clone size, D gene, J gene, V gene, CDR3 DNA, CDR3 protein. D genes are given only for firm matches. Expanded clones are given a class, and other clones once, few, many or no size at all.

>-|TRBD1|TRBJ1-6|TRBV10-3
TGTGCCATCAGTGAGCGACTCAGGGGACAGATTAATTCACCCCTCCACTTT
CAISERLRGQINSPLHF
>-|TRBD1|TRBJ1-3|TRBV5-1
TGCGCCAGCAGCTCTGGGACAGGGGGCGACTACTCTGGAAACACCATATATTTT
CASSSGTGGDYSGNTIYF
>-|-|TRBJ1-6|TRBV6-1
TGTGCCAGCAGTGAAAGCGGGAGCTCCTATAATTCACCCCTCCACTTT
CASSESGSSYNSPLHF
>-|-|TRBJ2-2|TRBV7-2
TGTGCCAGCACCGACTGGGCGGGCACCGGGGAGCTGTTTTTT
CASTDWAGTGELFF
>-|-|TRBJ2-1|TRBV19
TGTGCCAGTAGTATCGGTAACGGGGTTGGGCAGTTCTTC
CASSIGNGVGQFF
>-|TRBD2|TRBJ2-2|TRBV7-2
TGTGCCAGCAGCTCTAGCGGGGCGAACACCGGGGAGCTGTTTTTT
CASSSSGANTGELFF
>-|-|TRBJ1-2|TRBV7-9
TGTGCCAGCAGCTTAGTCCCAGATACCTATGGCTACACCTTC
CASSLVPDTYGYTF
>-|-|TRBJ1-5|TRBV27
TGTGCCAGCAGTGGGTCCGGGAGCAATCAGCCCCAGCATTTT
CASSGSGSNQPQHF
>-|TRBD2|TRBJ2-1|TRBV9
TGTGCCAGCAGCGTAGGCGGGGGGGTCTACAATGAGCAGTTCTTC
CASSVGGGVYNEQFF
>-|TRBD1|TRBJ2-7|TRBV5-4
TGTGCCAGCAGTCCGTTGGGGACAGACGAGCAGTACTTC
CASSPLGTDEQYF
>-|TRBD2|TRBJ2-2|TRBV4-3
TGCGCCAGCAGCCAAGATAGCGGGAGTATGATCGGGGAGCTGTTTTTT
CASSQDSGSMIGELFF
>-|-|TRBJ2-5|TRBV5-6
TGTGCCAGCAGCCCGCTACAGGCTATGGGGACCCAGTACTTC
CASSPLQAMGTQYF
>-|-|TRBJ2-7|TRBV6-5
TGTGCCAGCAGTCCCGGACTCCCGAGCTCCTACGAGCAGTACTTC
CASSPGLPSSYEQYF
>-|-|TRBJ2-7|TRBV5-5
TGTGCCAGCAGCTTGTCGAGGACCTACGAGCAGTACTTC
CASSLSRTYEQYF
>-|-|TRBJ2-7|TRBV5-1
TGCGCCAGCAGCCAGGAAAACTCCTACGAGCAGTACTTC
CASSQENSYEQYF
>few|-|TRBJ2-7|TRBV7-5
TGTGCCAGAGGTCTCGGACTAGCAGTATTTTCGGGGGGCGACGAGCAGTACTTC
CARGLGLAVFSGGDEQYF
>once|-|TRBJ2-1|TRBV13
TGTGCCAGCAGCTTAGGGCGCGGGCGGGAGCAGTTCTTC
CASSLGRGREQFF
>-|-|TRBJ2-1|TRBV7-9
TGTGCCAGCAGCCCTGGAGGGCCGGGCTACAATGAGCAGTTCTTC
CASSPGGPGYNEQFF
>-|-|TRBJ2-1|TRBV6-1
TGTGCCAGCAGTGAGAGGCGGGACTGGGCCAATGAGCAGTTCTTC
CASSERRDWANEQFF
>-|-|TRBJ2-7|TRBV7-9
TGTGCCAGCAGCTTAAGCCATTTAGGGGTTTTATCCTACGAGCAGTACTTC
CASSLSHLGVLSYEQYF
>-|-|TRBJ1-3|TRBV7-9
TGTGCCAGCAGCTTATCGATGACTAGCTCTGGAAACACCATATATTTT
CASSLSMTSSGNTIYF
>once|-|TRBJ2-1|TRBV27
TGTGCCAGCAGTTTAAGGCAGGTGTCCTACAATGAGCAGTTCTTC
CASSLRQVSYNEQFF
>-|-|TRBJ2-7|TRBV10-1
TGCGCCAGCACCCTTAGTAACGAGCAGTACTTC
CASTLSNEQYF
>-|-|TRBJ2-1|TRBV4-1
TGCGCCAGCAGCCAAGATGTAGCGAACAATGAGCAGTTCTTC
CASSQDVANNEQFF
>-|-|TRBJ2-5|TRBV11-3
TGTGCCAGCAGCGTACGGAGGGCAGCCCGGGAGACCCAGTACTTC
CASSVRRAARETQYF
>-|-|TRBJ1-5|TRBV21-1
TGTGCCAGGCGATATCGGACAGGGGTGGCTCAGCCCCAGCATTTT
CARRYRTGVAQPQHF
>-|-|TRBJ2-5|TRBV18
TGTGCCAGCTCACCTTATCCAGGGGCAGAAGAGACCCAGTACTTC
CASSPYPGAEETQYF
>-|-|TRBJ2-3|TRBV7-8
TGTGCCAGCAGCGTAGTCACTAGAACAGATACGCAGTATTTT
CASSVVTRTDTQYF
>-|TRBD2|TRBJ2-5|TRBV7-9
TGTGCCAGCAGTATCCTGGGTGGTAGCGGGAGCAGGGAGACCCAGTACTTC
CASSILGGSGSRETQYF
>-|-|TRBJ2-1|TRBV5-1
TGCGCCAGCAAGTGGAGGGGCAATGAGCAGTTCTTC
CASKWRGNEQFF
>-|-|TRBJ2-1|TRBV6-5
TGTGCCAGCACCTCGGAGTCCAACAATGAGCAGTTCTTC
CASTSESNNEQFF
>-|-|TRBJ2-1|TRBV4-1
TGCGCCAGCAGCCAAGCGTGGAGACTAGGAGGCGAGCAGTTCTTC
CASSQAWRLGGEQFF
>-|-|TRBJ1-2|TRBV7-2
TGTGCCAGCAGCCCTCGACTCGGCTACACCTTC
CASSPRLGYTF
>-|TRBD1|TRBJ2-7|TRBV6-1
TGTGCCAGCAGTGGATACCGCCGGGACAGGGGGGTCCCCTACGAGCAGTACTTC
CASSGYRRDRGVPYEQYF
>once|TRBD1|TRBJ1-4|TRBV19
TGTGCCAGTAAGGGGACAGGGCAGGGTGAAAAACTGTTTTTT
CASKGTGQGEKLFF